This entry lists 18 T cell receptor beta chains sequenced from one sample in a study of blood T cell repertoires in COVID-19 (dated by TCRdb to about 2020). Receptor libraries were prepared by the immunoSEQ multiplex PCR assay. In its TCRdb copy, this immuneACCESS table keeps in-frame sequences only and misses some clones. Where compared with another copy, unresolved V genes explain less than half of these, and the others have no known cause. In this sample the table shows about 250,000 clones, roughly 83% of which occur a single time. About 10% of the sample comes from the top ten. Sequences were obtained from peripheral blood. These receptors all come from an older man with acute or convalescent COVID-19.

This clone was detected only a few times. The chain couples TRBV27 to TRBJ2-7, with D hard to call. The CDR3 is made up of 16 amino acids. Germline V gives CDR1 MNHEY, CDR2 SMNVEV (reference sequence). Trimming removed 6 bases from V and 2 bases from J, with 20 bases in between. The CDR3 protein is CASRPTYSTNAYEQYF. The CDR3 bases are TGTGCCAGCAGACCCACCTACAGCACCAACGCCTACGAGCAGTACTTC.

The V gene is TRBV19, the J gene TRBJ1-4, with 8 bases that match TRBD1. Germline V lookup: CDR1 LNHDA, CDR2 SQIVND (reference sequence). The CDR3 extends over 13 amino acids. V lost 5 bases and J lost 8; bases outside the gene matches: 4. In DNA form, the CDR3 reads TGTGCCAGTAGTCAGGGGGCGCGGGAAAAACTGTTTTTT. It encodes CASSQGAREKLFF.

The chain recombines TRBV6-6 with TRBJ2-2, with 7 bases lining up with TRBD2. Germline CDR1 MNHNY, CDR2 SVGAGI (reference sequence). The CDR3 length is 14 residues. Trimming cost V 8 bases and J 7 bases; bases outside gene matches: 10. The DNA for the CDR3 is TGTGCCAGCGGTTTGGCGGGAGATGGCGGGGAGCTGTTTTTT. This encodes CASGLAGDGGELFF.

The rearrangement uses TRBV9 and TRBJ2-1, with 12 positions matching TRBD2. V lost 3 bases to trimming and J lost 2 bases; unmatched junction nucleotides: 3. The CDR3 has 16 residues. Germline lookup yields CDR1 SGDLS and CDR2 YYNGEE. CDR3: CASSALAGGPYNEQFF. Here the CDR3 DNA reads TGTGCCAGCAGCGCACTAGCGGGGGGCCCCTACAATGAGCAGTTCTTC.

This clone came up a few times. This sequence joins TRBV4-1 and TRBJ1-6, with D possibly matching TRBD1 (6 bases). The germline gives CDR1 MGHRA, CDR2 YSYEKL. V dropped 0 bases and J dropped 7 bases, with 13 bases sitting between them. This CDR3 has 16 amino acids. The CDR3 nucleotides read TGCGCCAGCAGCCAAGATCCTCGGACAGAGAATTCACCCCTCCACTTT. Protein product: CASSQDPRTENSPLHF.

This clone was found once. The V call is TRBV19, the J call TRBJ2-2; 12 bases are shared with TRBD2. The J segment lost 5 bases and the V segment lost 6 bases, leaving 13 bases of the junction unmatched. CDR3 size: 18 residues. CDR1 is LNHDA and CDR2 is SQIVND in the germline V gene (reference sequence). CDR3 in DNA: TGTGCCAGTAGCAGTGTTCGGCCTAGCGGGGGGGGAACCGGGGAGCTGTTTTTT. This translates into CASSSVRPSGGGTGELFF.

The rearrangement joins TRBV11-3 to TRBJ2-3; 8 nucleotides match TRBD1. Losses at the gene ends were 5 bases for V and 2 bases for J; bases not matched to a gene: 6. The CDR3 extends over 15 amino acids. Germline CDR1 and CDR2: SGHNT and YENEEA. CDR3 amino acids: CASSHGQGPTDTQYF. The CDR3 region has the DNA TGTGCCAGCAGCCACGGACAGGGCCCCACAGATACGCAGTATTTT.

The chain employs TRBV24-1 and TRBJ2-1; maybe TRBD2 (6 bases). Trimming removed 0 bases from V and 3 bases from J, with 8 bases in between. The CDR3 loop spans 15 amino acids. In germline, CDR1 is KGHDR, CDR2 SFDVKD. The DNA for the CDR3 is TGTGCCACCAGTGATTTGGGGGGGTACTACAATGAGCAGTTCTTC. This codes for CATSDLGGYYNEQFF.

The chain has TRBV4-2 and TRBJ1-3; the D gene is possibly TRBD1 (5 bases). Trimming took off 3 bases at V and 1 base at J, with 13 bases between the two ends. Germline V gives CDR1 LGHNA, CDR2 YNFKEQ. The CDR3 spans 16 residues. The chain's CDR3 is CASSQTATSSGNTIYF. CDR3 bases: TGTGCCAGCAGCCAGACAGCCACCTCATCTGGAAACACCATATATTTT.

This chain links TRBV3-1 (or the pseudogene TRBV3-2) with TRBJ2-2; 8 bases line up with TRBD1. V dropped 6 bases and J dropped 4; count of bases not matched to a gene: 4. The CDR3 contains 14 residues. CDR1 and CDR2 (germline): LGHDT, YNNKEL (reference sequence). The CDR3 DNA reads TGTGCCAGCAGTCGACAGGGGATCACCGGGGAGCTGTTTTTT. It yields the protein CASSRQGITGELFF.

The CDR3 protein is CASSPGDSNQPQHF. The CDR3, as DNA: TGTGCCAGCAGCCCGGGAGATAGCAATCAGCCCCAGCATTTT. J is TRBJ1-5 and V is TRBV11-2; no definite D call. The CDR3 length is 14 residues. Germline V gives CDR1 SGHAT, CDR2 FQNNGV. The V end lost 5 bases, the J end lost 0 bases, and 8 bases lay between the germline ends. Combining the CDR3 with reference TRBV11-2 and TRBJ1-5 gives the whole variable domain EAGVAQSPRYKIIEKRQSVAFWCNPISGHATLYWYQQILGQGPKLLIQFQNNGVVDDSQLPKDRFSAERLKGVDSTLKIQPAKLEDSAVYLCASSPGDSNQPQHFGDGTRLSIL.

A word on this clone: The junction and the germline gene differ at one end; a read error may be behind it. The CDR3 loop is CASSGGRTSGALCIF. CDR3 nucleotide sequence: TGTGCCAGCAGCGGGGGGAGGACTAGCGGGGCCCTCTGTATCTTC. V and J are TRBV5-4 and TRBJ2-1, with 12 bases fitting TRBD2. The CDR3 runs to 15 residues. The germline V gene has CDR1 SGHNT and CDR2 YYREEE (reference sequence).

This chain links TRBV6-5 with TRBJ2-2, with D possibly TRBD2 on 5 matching bases. The germline CDR1 and CDR2 sequences are MNHEY and SVGAGI. V dropped 0 bases and J dropped 5 bases, with 10 bases sitting between them. This CDR3 contains 15 residues. In nucleotides, the CDR3 is TGTGCCAGCAGTTACTCCCGGACGGGGACCGGGGAGCTGTTTTTT. Protein product: CASSYSRTGTGELFF.

This clone was detected only a few times. This chain uses TRBV7-9 with TRBJ1-2; 9 nucleotides match TRBD1. Germline V gene data show CDR1 as SEHNR and CDR2 as FQNEAQ (reference sequence). The CDR3 runs 16 residues. The trim removed 1 base at V and 2 bases at J, leaving 5 bases unmatched. CDR3 region: CASSLDPGQGNYGYTF. The CDR3, as DNA: TGTGCCAGCAGCTTAGACCCGGGACAGGGAAACTATGGCTACACCTTC.

The CDR3 spells CASSRRGAHGYTF. CDR3 DNA: TGTGCCAGCAGCCGCAGGGGCGCACATGGCTACACCTTC. The chain carries TRBV3-1 (or the pseudogene TRBV3-2) and TRBJ1-2, with D possibly being TRBD1 (6 bases). In germline, CDR1 is LGHDT, CDR2 YNNKEL (reference sequence). Between the trimmed V and J ends, which lost 4 bases and 6 bases, there was a span of 12 bases. The CDR3 runs to 13 residues.

This chain connects TRBV2 to TRBJ1-5; D uncertain. V lost 6 bases to trimming and J lost 1 base, with 13 bases between them. The length of the CDR3 is 15 residues. Per germline, CDR1 SNHLY and CDR2 FYNNEI. CDR3 bases: TGTGCCAGCAGGCGGGTTCTAGGAAGCAATCAGCCCCAGCATTTT. Encoded protein: CASRRVLGSNQPQHF.

The V and J genes are TRBV28 and TRBJ1-3; 8 bases are a match to TRBD1. Germline values: CDR1 MDHEN, CDR2 SYDVKM. The CDR3 totals 16 residues. The trim removed 6 bases at V and 4 bases at J, leaving 11 bases unmatched. The CDR3 sequence: CASSSTGVGAGNTIYF. The CDR3 DNA sequence: TGTGCCAGCAGCTCGACAGGGGTAGGAGCAGGAAACACCATATATTTT.

The chain carries TRBV2 and TRBJ2-7, with 7 bases fitting TRBD1. The CDR3 spans 16 residues. V trimming: 5 bases; J trimming: 7 bases; junction bases outside the gene matches: 17. Germline CDR1 is SNHLY and CDR2 is FYNNEI. The CDR3 bases are TGTGCCAGCAGTCAGGGCGGGCAGGGGGTAAAAGAAGAGCAGTACTTC. Translated: CASSQGGQGVKEEQYF.